This entry lists 27 T cell receptor beta chains sequenced from one sample in a study of regulatory T cells in long-lasting Graves disease. Described time point: newly diagnosed GD, antithyroid drugs for less than 3 months. Researchers made the TCR library from RNA that was extracted from PBMCs. In building TCR beta libraries, iRepertoire HTBI primers were used together with Arm-PCR of CDR3 regions. TCRdb fed the multiplex PCR reads into MiXCR, producing one record per CDR3 protein. The sample holds 440,000 or so distinct CDR3 sequences; about 16% are singletons and the top ten take 9.5% to 12%. The sample was also reused in another study, on T cells in Graves' hyperthyroidism and ophthalmopathy.

The sample was peripheral blood mononuclear cells (PBMCs), taken at new diagnosis, from a patient treated with antithyroid drugs. These TCRs come from a woman in her 30s with Graves disease.

This clonotype has a count of ten or more. J is TRBJ2-1 and V is TRBV28, with D unclear. V was shortened by 6 bases and J by 2 bases, with 11 bases between the two germline ends. Germline-derived CDR1 and CDR2 are MDHEN and SYDVKM. CDR3 length equals 14 residues. The CDR3 DNA follows: TGTGCCAGCAGCCTGCCAGCTACCTACAATGAGCAGTTCTTC. Its translation is CASSLPATYNEQFF.

This clonotype was recorded at least ten times. The chain employs TRBV18 and TRBJ1-5; possible D gene TRBD1, 6 bases. The CDR3 runs 15 residues. CDR1 is KGHSH, CDR2 LQKENI, per germline. Deletions cut 3 bases from V and 2 bases from J, with 11 bases between. In nucleotides, the CDR3 is TGTGCCAGCTCACCCCAGGGGTTCGGCAATCAGCCCCAGCATTTT. The encoded protein is CASSPQGFGNQPQHF.

The table lists this clonotype with many counts. DNA for the CDR3: TGTGCCAGCAGCTTAGTGACGACTAGCGGGAGTAACACCGGGGAGCTGTTTTTT. Translation gives CASSLVTTSGSNTGELFF. This chain connects TRBV7-2 to TRBJ2-2; 12 bases are a match to TRBD2. V gave up 1 base and J gave up 2 bases; unmatched junction bases: 5. CDR3 length: 18 residues. Germline CDR1 SGHTA, CDR2 FQGNSA.

The CDR3 nucleotides read TGCAGTTCCTACCAGGGCCCCGGAAACACCATATATTTT. Translating it yields CSSYQGPGNTIYF. V is TRBV20-1 and J is TRBJ1-3, with a weak D call TRBD1 (5 bases). This CDR3 region has 13 residues. Germline-derived CDR1 and CDR2 are DFQATT and SNEGSKA (reference sequence). Deletions cut 8 bases from V and 4 bases from J, with 15 bases between.

A single count supports this clonotype. This may stem from a read error, because a much larger clone lies one nucleotide away. This sequence joins TRBV5-1 and TRBJ1-2; D perhaps matches TRBD1 (6 bases). Germline CDR1 and CDR2: SGHRS and YFSETQ. The CDR3 loop spans 13 amino acids. This CDR3 is CAIKGGVHYGYAF. CDR3 DNA sequence: TGTGCCATCAAAGGGGGGGTGCACTATGGCTACGCCTTC. Full variable domain (rest looked up from reference TRBV5-1 and TRBJ1-2): KAGVTQTPRYLIKTRGQQVTLSCSPISGHRSVSWYQQTPGQGLQFLFEYFSETQRNKGNFPGRFSGRQFSNSRSEMNVSTLELGDSALYLCAIKGGVHYGYAFGSGTRLTVV.

This clonotype was detected many times. V and J are TRBV5-1 and TRBJ2-7; 8 nucleotides agree with TRBD1. The CDR3 sequence is 14 residues long. The germline V gene has CDR1 SGHRS and CDR2 YFSETQ. The V gene end was trimmed by 5 bases and the J gene end by 4 bases; junction bases not matched to a gene: 8. This CDR3 is CASRFTGGEYEQYF. Written as DNA, the CDR3 is TGCGCCAGCAGATTTACAGGGGGAGAGTACGAGCAGTACTTC.

This rearrangement joins TRBV4-1 to TRBJ1-2; the match to TRBD1 covers 8 bases. V shed 1 base and J 5 bases; nucleotides not matched to a gene: 12. In germline, CDR1 is MGHRA, CDR2 YSYEKL. This CDR3 contains 17 residues. In nucleotides, the CDR3 is TGCGCCAGCAGCCAAGGGGCCAGGGGGCCCCGCCGTTATGGCTACACCTTC. The encoded protein is CASSQGARGPRRYGYTF.

The rearrangement uses TRBV15 and TRBJ1-5; D is uncertain. Germline V CDR1 and CDR2: LNHNV, YYDKDF (reference sequence). The CDR3 has 15 residues. The V end lost 0 bases, the J end lost 0 bases, and 6 bases lay between the germline ends. The CDR3 DNA reads TGTGCCACCAGCAGAGAAAACAATAGCAATCAGCCCCAGCATTTT. This translates into CATSRENNSNQPQHF.

This clonotype appeared a few times. CDR3 region: CASSLLTGSGANVLTF. The CDR3 DNA sequence: TGCGCCAGCAGCTTGTTAACAGGGTCTGGGGCCAACGTCCTGACTTTC. V and J are TRBV5-1 and TRBJ2-6; D possibly corresponds to TRBD1 (6 bases). Germline-derived CDR1 and CDR2 are SGHRS and YFSETQ. The CDR3 runs 16 residues. Trimming cost V 1 base and J 1 base, with 9 bases left between them. Supplemented by reference TRBV5-1 and TRBJ2-6, the full variable domain reads KAGVTQTPRYLIKTRGQQVTLSCSPISGHRSVSWYQQTPGQGLQFLFEYFSETQRNKGNFPGRFSGRQFSNSRSEMNVSTLELGDSALYLCASSLLTGSGANVLTFGAGSRLTVL.

For this clonotype: A clone one base away is much larger, so this may be a read error. The CDR3 DNA reads as TGTGCCACCAGTGACCGGGGACAGGGGTATAGCAATCAGCTCCAGCATTTT. Translating it yields CATSDRGQGYSNQLQHF. The chain joins TRBV24-1 to TRBJ1-5; 10 bases map to TRBD1. CDR1 and CDR2 from the germline V gene are KGHDR and SFDVKD. The CDR3 has 17 amino acids.

On this clonotype: This may be a read error, as it is one base from a much larger clone. CDR3 DNA sequence: TGTGCCAGCACGGGCTGGGCCAACATCCTGACTTTC. This translates into CASTGWANILTF. The J gene is TRBJ2-6, the V gene TRBV6-2 or TRBV6-3; D remains unclear. This CDR3 contains 12 residues. Germline assignment: CDR1 MNHEY and CDR2 SVGEGT.

The table lists this clonotype with many counts. V usage is TRBV9 and J usage is TRBJ1-2, with 7 bases lining up with TRBD1. CDR3 size: 15 residues. V gave up 4 bases and J gave up 4 bases; unmatched junction bases: 10. Germline lookup yields CDR1 SGDLS and CDR2 YYNGEE. The CDR3 here is CASSPGGQSPYGYTF. The CDR3, as DNA: TGTGCCAGCAGCCCGGGGGGACAGAGCCCCTATGGCTACACCTTC. The entire variable domain, with the rest obtained from reference TRBV9 and TRBJ1-2, is as follows: DSGVTQTPKHLITATGQRVTLRCSPRSGDLSVYWYQQSLDQGLQFLIQYYNGEERAKGNILERFSAQQFPDLHSELNLSSLELGDSALYFCASSPGGQSPYGYTFGSGTRLTVV.

This clonotype was recorded at least ten times. The gene calls are TRBV5-6 and TRBJ2-5; D possibly corresponds to TRBD2 (5 bases). The CDR3 contains 15 residues. Germline CDR1 SGHDT, CDR2 YYEEEE. Between the trimmed V and J ends, which lost 0 bases and 3 bases, there was a span of 12 bases. CDR3 DNA: TGTGCCAGCAGCTTGGGACTAACGAGGGAAGAGACCCAGTACTTC. Protein product: CASSLGLTREETQYF.

For this clonotype: Just one base apart from a much larger clone, this may be a read error. Since the CDR3 does not end with the conserved phenylalanine or tryptophan, this likely comes from a read error. The gene calls are TRBV4-3 and TRBJ2-1; D call uncertain. Germline loops: CDR1 LGHNA, CDR2 YSLEER. V lost 0 bases, J lost 7 bases, and 7 bases lay in between. This CDR3 spans 13 amino acids. In DNA, the CDR3 is TGCGCCAGCAGCCAAGATAGGGCGAATGAGCAGTTCCTC. Protein product: CASSQDRANEQFL.

Ten or more counts support this clonotype. The chain carries TRBV24-1 and TRBJ2-1, with D hard to call. This CDR3 comprises 17 residues. Germline V CDR1 and CDR2: KGHDR, SFDVKD. The V end lost 3 bases, the J end lost 6 bases, and 20 bases lay between the germline ends. This CDR3 is CATSDRRRDNSPNEQFF. The CDR3 DNA reads as TGTGCCACCAGTGATCGCCGCAGAGATAACAGCCCCAATGAGCAGTTCTTC.

The V and J genes are TRBV2 and TRBJ1-4; D gene ambiguous. The V end was cut by 6 bases, the J end by 5 bases, with 7 bases between. In germline, CDR1 is SNHLY, CDR2 FYNNEI. The CDR3 runs 12 residues. Written as DNA, the CDR3 is TGTGCCAGCAGGGGATTAAATGAAAAACTGTTTTTT. Translating gives CASRGLNEKLFF.

This clonotype was detected many times. This chain uses TRBV7-3 with TRBJ1-1; TRBD1 matches 8 bases. CDR1 and CDR2 (germline): SGHTA, FQGTGA. This CDR3 spans 17 amino acids. Unmatched junction bases numbered 11, after V lost 0 bases and J lost 5 bases. The CDR3 loop reads CASSLTVDRGKKTEAFF. The CDR3 DNA reads as TGTGCCAGCAGCTTAACGGTCGACAGGGGAAAAAAGACTGAAGCTTTCTTT.

In this sample, this clonotype turned up many times. The V and J genes are TRBV18 and TRBJ2-2; 7 bases line up with TRBD2. Trimming took 3 bases from V and 5 from J; bases not matched to a gene: 9. The CDR3 totals 16 residues. Germline assignment: CDR1 KGHSH and CDR2 LQKENI. Here the CDR3 reads CASSPLIGSGTGELFF. CDR3 sequence (DNA): TGTGCCAGCTCACCTTTGATCGGTAGCGGGACCGGGGAGCTGTTTTTT.

This clonotype appeared once. The J gene is TRBJ2-7, the V gene TRBV27; a possible D gene is TRBD1 (7 bases). Deletions cut 3 bases from V and 6 bases from J, with 18 bases between. Germline loops: CDR1 MNHEY, CDR2 SMNVEV (reference sequence). The CDR3 totals 15 residues. CDR3 in amino acids: CASSLGAGGSFEQYF. The CDR3, as DNA: TGTGCCAGCAGTTTGGGTGCAGGGGGGAGTTTCGAGCAGTACTTC.

This clonotype showed up many times. The chain is built from TRBV6-5 and TRBJ2-7; D gene uncertain. The CDR3 is made up of 15 amino acids. Germline lookup yields CDR1 MNHEY and CDR2 SVGAGI. Trimming removed 0 bases from V and 2 bases from J, with 11 bases in between. For the CDR3, the DNA is TGTGCCAGCAGTTACTCTTTCACCGGTACCTACGAGCAGTACTTC. Translating gives CASSYSFTGTYEQYF.

This clonotype was seen repeatedly, ten times or more. The rearrangement uses TRBV30 and TRBJ1-4; 7 bases line up with TRBD1. This CDR3 contains 15 residues. After removal of 4 bases from V and 7 bases from J, the junction contained 12 bases not matched to a gene. The germline CDR1 and CDR2 sequences are GTSNPN and SVGIG (reference sequence). The CDR3 DNA reads TGTGCCTGGAAGGATAAGGGGGCGCTCATTGAAAAACTGTTTTTT. Protein: CAWKDKGALIEKLFF.

This clonotype has ten or more counts. This chain links TRBV2 with TRBJ2-7; 9 bases agree with TRBD1. Germline loops: CDR1 SNHLY, CDR2 FYNNEI. Losses at the gene ends were 6 bases for V and 6 bases for J; bases not matched to a gene: 9. The CDR3 spans 14 residues. CDR3 coding DNA: TGTGCCAGCAGCCCTAGGACAGGGGATGGCGAGCAGTACTTC. Translating it yields CASSPRTGDGEQYF.

Regarding this clonotype: Since the CDR3 does not end with the conserved phenylalanine or tryptophan, this likely comes from a read error. The chain has TRBV6-2 or TRBV6-3 and TRBJ1-5; D remains unclear. Germline lookup yields CDR1 MNHEY and CDR2 SVGEGT. CDR3 length: 15 residues. V lost 5 bases, J lost 2 bases, and 13 bases lay in between. The CDR3 nucleotides read TGTGCCAGCAGTGAATTTTCGTCTGGCAATCAGCCCCAGCATTCT. Its translation: CASSEFSSGNQPQHS.

The sample holds many counts of this clonotype. The chain carries TRBV7-2 and TRBJ2-5; D is ambiguous. The CDR3 runs to 17 residues. The germline V gene has CDR1 SGHTA and CDR2 FQGNSA. The V end lost 3 bases, the J end lost 4 bases, and 21 bases lay between the germline ends. The CDR3 region has the DNA TGTGCCAGCAGCTTCCGTAATGGACGGGTGGTGAGAGAGACCCAGTACTTC. Translating it yields CASSFRNGRVVRETQYF.

At least ten counts were recorded for this clonotype. The chain links TRBV18 to TRBJ1-1, with D perhaps TRBD1 (6 bases). The V end lost 3 bases, the J end lost 10 bases, and 18 bases lay between the germline ends. The CDR3 consists of 14 residues. Germline loops: CDR1 KGHSH, CDR2 LQKENI. Here the CDR3 reads CASSPTDSLVGAFF. As DNA, the CDR3 is TGTGCCAGCTCACCTACGGACAGCCTGGTAGGAGCTTTCTTT. The full variable domain, with the rest looked up from reference TRBV18 and TRBJ1-1, is NAGVMQNPRHLVRRRGQEARLRCSPMKGHSHVYWYRQLPEEGLKFMVYLQKENIIDESGMPKERFSAEFPKEGPSILRIQQVVRGDSAAYFCASSPTDSLVGAFFGQGTRLTVV.

This clonotype was detected only a few times. The rearrangement joins TRBV28 to TRBJ1-4; the D gene is possibly TRBD1 (5 bases). V lost 2 bases and J lost 0, with 10 bases in between. From germline, CDR1 is MDHEN and CDR2 SYDVKM. The CDR3 length is 16 residues. The CDR3 nucleotides read TGTGCCAGCAGTTTAAGGGGCGGCGCAACTAATGAAAAACTGTTTTTT. This sequence encodes CASSLRGGATNEKLFF.

In this sample, this clonotype turned up many times. V gene TRBV18 combines with J gene TRBJ1-5; D remains ambiguous. CDR3 length: 14 residues. The V gene lost 5 bases and the J gene lost 6 bases, with 14 bases spanning the gap. Germline values: CDR1 KGHSH, CDR2 LQKENI. Here the CDR3 DNA reads TGTGCCAGCTCATCGACGGGAGGAAGTCAGCCCCAGCATTTT. Amino acids: CASSSTGGSQPQHF.